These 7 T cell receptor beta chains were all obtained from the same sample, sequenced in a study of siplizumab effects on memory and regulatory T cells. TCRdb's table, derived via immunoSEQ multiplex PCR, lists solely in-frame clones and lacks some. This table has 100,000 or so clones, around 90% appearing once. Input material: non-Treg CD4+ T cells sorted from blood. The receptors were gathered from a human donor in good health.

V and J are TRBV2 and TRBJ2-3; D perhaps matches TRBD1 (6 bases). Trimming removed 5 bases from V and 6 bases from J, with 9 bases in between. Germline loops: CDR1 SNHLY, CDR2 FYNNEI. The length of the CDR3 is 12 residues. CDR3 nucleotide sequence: TGTGCCAGCAGTTACCAGGGGGATACGCAGTATTTT. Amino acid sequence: CASSYQGDTQYF. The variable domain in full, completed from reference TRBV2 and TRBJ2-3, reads EPEVTQTPSHQVTQMGQEVILRCVPISNHLYFYWYRQILGQKVEFLVSFYNNEISEKSEIFDDQFSVERPDGSNFTLKIRSTKLEDSAMYFCASSYQGDTQYFGPGTRLTVL.

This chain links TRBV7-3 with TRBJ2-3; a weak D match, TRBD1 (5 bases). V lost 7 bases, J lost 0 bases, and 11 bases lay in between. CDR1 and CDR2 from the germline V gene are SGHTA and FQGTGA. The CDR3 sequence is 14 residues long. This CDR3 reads CASNEGVSTDTQYF. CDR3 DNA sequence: TGTGCCAGCAATGAAGGGGTCAGCACAGATACGCAGTATTTT.

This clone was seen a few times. CDR3 sequence (DNA): TGTGCCAGCAGTTCTTCACCGGGACAGGGGAACACCGGGGAGCTGTTTTTT. Translation: CASSSSPGQGNTGELFF. The rearrangement uses TRBV28 and TRBJ2-2, with 9 nucleotides matching TRBD1. The V and J ends lost 4 bases and 1 base, in that order; junction bases with no gene match: 7. The CDR3 is 17 residues long. Looked up from germline, CDR1 is MDHEN and CDR2 is SYDVKM.

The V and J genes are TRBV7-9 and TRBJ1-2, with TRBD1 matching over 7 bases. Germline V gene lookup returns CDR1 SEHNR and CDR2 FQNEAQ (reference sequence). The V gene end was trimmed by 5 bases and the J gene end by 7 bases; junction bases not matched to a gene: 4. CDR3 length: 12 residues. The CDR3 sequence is CASSLTGAGYTF. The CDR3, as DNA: TGTGCCAGCAGCCTCACAGGGGCTGGCTACACCTTC.

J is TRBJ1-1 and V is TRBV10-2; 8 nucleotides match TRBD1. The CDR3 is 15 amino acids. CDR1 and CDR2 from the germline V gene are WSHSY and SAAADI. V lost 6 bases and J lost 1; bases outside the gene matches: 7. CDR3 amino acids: CASSPGDRRNTEAFF. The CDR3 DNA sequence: TGCGCCAGCAGCCCTGGGGACAGGAGGAACACTGAAGCTTTCTTT.

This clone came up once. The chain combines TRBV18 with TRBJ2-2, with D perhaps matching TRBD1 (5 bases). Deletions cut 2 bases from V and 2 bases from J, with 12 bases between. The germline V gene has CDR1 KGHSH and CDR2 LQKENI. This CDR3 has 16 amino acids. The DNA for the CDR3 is TGTGCCAGCTCACCAAGACAGCTGTCTAACACCGGGGAGCTGTTTTTT. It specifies CASSPRQLSNTGELFF.

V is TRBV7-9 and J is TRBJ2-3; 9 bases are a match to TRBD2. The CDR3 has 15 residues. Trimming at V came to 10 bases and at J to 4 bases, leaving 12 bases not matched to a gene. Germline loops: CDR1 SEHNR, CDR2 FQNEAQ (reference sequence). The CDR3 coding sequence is TGTGCCACCCATCGGCCTAGCGGGACCTCAGATACGCAGTATTTT. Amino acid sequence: CATHRPSGTSDTQYF.